These 19 T cell receptor beta chains came from one sample sequenced in a study of blood T cell repertoires in COVID-19. Clones were read by immunoSEQ multiplex PCR, and TCRdb kept only the in-frame ones, dropping some. This sample has approximately 210,000 clones, with about four fifths found just once. The sample comprised PBMCs or T cells enriched from blood (not recorded which). The receptors come from a man in his forties who had recovered from COVID-19.

This chain uses TRBV5-1 with TRBJ2-1, with 7 bases identical to TRBD2. From germline, CDR1 is SGHRS and CDR2 YFSETQ. V lost 4 bases, J lost 2 bases, and 12 bases stayed unmatched. There are 17 residues in the CDR3. In DNA, the CDR3 is TGCGCCAGCAGCCAGGGCCGGGGGGAAGGGACCTACAATGAGCAGTTCTTC. It translates to CASSQGRGEGTYNEQFF.

The V call is TRBV5-1, the J call TRBJ1-5, with 11 bases lining up with TRBD1. V lost 0 bases, J lost 0 bases, and 17 bases stayed unmatched. CDR1 is SGHRS, CDR2 YFSETQ, per germline. The length of the CDR3 is 22 residues. CDR3 sequence reads: CASSLADRPPGQGVHSNQPQHF. The CDR3 DNA is TGCGCCAGCAGCTTGGCCGACCGCCCCCCGGGACAGGGGGTTCATAGCAATCAGCCCCAGCATTTT.

The chain uses TRBV7-2 and TRBJ2-7; the D gene is possibly TRBD2 (5 bases). This CDR3 region has 13 residues. Germline-derived CDR1 and CDR2 are SGHTA and FQGNSA. Trimming took off 5 bases at V and 7 bases at J, with 15 bases between the two ends. In DNA form, the CDR3 reads TGTGCCAGCAGCCCGGACTCCTCTCGGGAGCAGTACTTC. It yields the protein CASSPDSSREQYF.

The sample holds one count of this clone. The chain employs TRBV5-6 and TRBJ2-5, with unresolved D. The CDR3 extends over 13 amino acids. V gave up 5 bases and J gave up 0 bases, with 8 bases separating them. CDR1 and CDR2 from the germline V gene are SGHDT and YYEEEE. In DNA form, the CDR3 reads TGTGCCAGCAGTTTAGCAGACCAAGAGACCCAGTACTTC. It specifies CASSLADQETQYF.

The chain carries TRBV7-9 and TRBJ2-1; TRBD2 is a possible D gene (5 bases). The length of the CDR3 is 14 residues. V dropped 4 bases and J dropped 9 bases, with 16 bases sitting between them. The germline V gene has CDR1 SEHNR and CDR2 FQNEAQ (reference sequence). The CDR3 loop reads CASSSRTSAVEQFF. For the CDR3, the DNA is TGTGCCAGCAGCTCACGGACCTCAGCGGTTGAGCAGTTCTTC.

The chain employs TRBV6-5 and TRBJ2-3; D gene ambiguous. Trimming left V 1 base short and J 1 base short, with 12 bases between. In germline, CDR1 is MNHEY, CDR2 SVGAGI. The CDR3 contains 16 residues. The CDR3 DNA follows: TGTGCCAGCAGTTACTTCGGGTTCTTCCGCACAGATACGCAGTATTTT. This sequence encodes CASSYFGFFRTDTQYF.

This chain joins TRBV3-1 (or the pseudogene TRBV3-2) and TRBJ2-1; 8 positions match TRBD2. The V segment lost 4 bases and the J segment 0 bases; nucleotides outside the gene matches: 8. Germline loops: CDR1 LGHDT, CDR2 YNNKEL (reference sequence). The CDR3 is 17 residues long. The CDR3 bases are TGTGCCAGCAGCCCGGATCCGGGAGGGAGCTCCTACAATGAGCAGTTCTTC. This sequence encodes CASSPDPGGSSYNEQFF.

The chain links TRBV27 to TRBJ1-2; D unresolved. Germline CDR1 MNHEY, CDR2 SMNVEV (reference sequence). This CDR3 comprises 13 residues. V gave up 3 bases and J gave up 8 bases, with 13 bases separating them. This CDR3 is CASSLGRMGGYTF. CDR3 nucleotide sequence: TGTGCCAGCAGTTTGGGCCGTATGGGCGGCTACACCTTC.

Comment on this clone: A junction boundary mismatches the germline segment, possibly from a read error. J is TRBJ2-1 and V is TRBV7-7; TRBD2 is a possible D gene (6 bases). The CDR3 contains 15 residues. The germline gives CDR1 SSHAT, CDR2 FNYEAQ (reference sequence). The CDR3 is CASSRDLSSYNEQFF. The CDR3 nucleotides are TGTGCTAGCAGCCGGGACTTAAGCTCCTACAATGAGCAGTTCTTC.

A single count supports this clone. CDR3 region: CATRQDIYNEQFF. DNA for the CDR3: TGTGCCACCCGACAGGATATTTACAATGAGCAGTTCTTC. The gene calls are TRBV11-1 and TRBJ2-1, with D tentatively TRBD1 (6 bases). V lost 10 bases and J lost 4, with 14 bases in between. CDR1 and CDR2 from the germline V gene are SGHAT and FQDESV (reference sequence). CDR3 length: 13 residues.

J is TRBJ1-5 and V is TRBV7-2, with unresolved D. The CDR3 covers 15 residues. V was pared by 1 base and J by 3 bases, with 10 bases between. CDR1 is SGHTA, CDR2 FQGNSA, per germline. The CDR3 nucleotides read TGTGCCAGCAGCTTAGAGTCAGGCTACAATCAGCCCCAGCATTTT. Its translation: CASSLESGYNQPQHF.

V and J are TRBV27 and TRBJ2-2; 10 nucleotides agree with TRBD1. The length of the CDR3 is 16 residues. The germline CDR1 and CDR2 sequences are MNHEY and SMNVEV (reference sequence). Trimming cost V 7 bases and J 5 bases; bases outside gene matches: 10. The CDR3 is CASTPGQGYSTGELFF. The CDR3 region has the DNA TGTGCCAGCACCCCGGGACAGGGGTATTCGACCGGGGAGCTGTTTTTT.

The rearrangement joins TRBV6-2 or TRBV6-3 to TRBJ1-1, with D unresolved. This CDR3 region has 13 residues. The germline V gene encodes CDR1 MNHEY and CDR2 SVGEGT. The ends were cut back, 2 bases at V and 3 bases at J, with 7 bases in the middle. Here the CDR3 DNA reads TGTGCCAGCAGTTACGGCGGGTACACTGAAGCTTTCTTT. As protein: CASSYGGYTEAFF.

This sequence joins TRBV12-5 and TRBJ2-3, with 7 bases aligning to TRBD2. The CDR3 is made up of 20 amino acids. Unmatched junction bases numbered 20, after V lost 0 bases and J lost 5 bases. CDR1 is LGHNT and CDR2 is FRNRAP in the germline V gene. This chain's CDR3 is CASGLVFGQYGAGPKDTQYF. The DNA of the CDR3 is TGTGCTAGTGGTTTGGTGTTTGGGCAGTATGGAGCGGGACCGAAAGATACGCAGTATTTT.

The chain carries TRBV7-2 and TRBJ1-1; possible D gene TRBD1, 6 bases. The CDR3 spans 12 residues. The V end lost 2 bases, the J end lost 10 bases, and 11 bases lay between the germline ends. Germline V CDR1 and CDR2: SGHTA, FQGNSA. CDR3 sequence reads: CASSLYRDGAFF. In DNA form, the CDR3 reads TGTGCCAGCAGCTTATACAGGGATGGAGCTTTCTTT. Full variable domain (missing parts from reference TRBV7-2 and TRBJ1-1): GAGVSQSPSNKVTEKGKDVELRCDPISGHTALYWYRQSLGQGLEFLIYFQGNSAPDKSGLPSDRFSAERTGGSVSTLTIQRTQQEDSAVYLCASSLYRDGAFFGQGTRLTVV.

This rearrangement joins TRBV1 to TRBJ2-3; TRBD2, the table's D call, lacks a check against the DNA. TRBV1 is a pseudogene. CDR3 length equals 17 residues. The CDR3 sequence: CTSSQESWEREPDTQYF. In DNA form, the CDR3 reads TGCACCAGCAGCCAAGAGAGTTGGGAGCGGGAGCCCGATACGCAGTATTTT.

The chain is built from TRBV4-1 and TRBJ1-4; a possible D gene is TRBD1 (5 bases). CDR3 length: 15 residues. The germline V gene encodes CDR1 MGHRA and CDR2 YSYEKL. With 0 bases removed from V and 5 bases from J, the gap between germline ends came to 10 bases. CDR3 region: CASSQDRVPNEKLFF. In DNA form, the CDR3 reads TGCGCCAGCAGCCAAGACAGGGTCCCAAATGAAAAACTGTTTTTT.

This chain uses TRBV5-1 with TRBJ1-4, with D uncertain. Trimming took 0 bases from V and 1 from J, leaving 7 bases between them. The length of the CDR3 is 15 residues. Germline CDR1 and CDR2: SGHRS and YFSETQ. The CDR3 loop reads CASSLASGTNEKLFF. The CDR3 DNA reads as TGCGCCAGCAGCTTGGCGTCGGGAACTAATGAAAAACTGTTTTTT.

The gene calls are TRBV5-4 and TRBJ1-2; D not certain. The CDR3 consists of 15 residues. CDR1 is SGHNT and CDR2 is YYREEE in the germline V gene (reference sequence). V dropped 4 bases and J dropped 2 bases, with 15 bases sitting between them. The CDR3 reads CASSPGGLENYGYTF. The CDR3 nucleotides are TGTGCCAGCAGCCCCGGAGGGCTGGAGAACTATGGCTACACCTTC.